This T cell receptor (beta chain) was captured by sequencing in a study of OX40 agonist ivuxolimab in advanced cancers. Study-wide background: Prior checkpoint blockade (anti-PD-1, anti-PD-L1 or anti-CTLA-4) was permitted; approximately 41% had it. There were three patients with partial responses, one having hepatocellular carcinoma and two cutaneous melanoma. Study-wide results and limits: By week 6 at 0.1 to 3.0 mg/kg, blood CD4+ and CD8+ T cells had expanded clonally. The mean number of expanded clones was higher in CD8+ T cells than in CD4+.

In the case of this clone: The antigen is undetermined.

Produced via immunoSEQ multiplex PCR; TCRdb's table is partial and in-frame only. Of 80,000 to 130,000 clones detected, roughly nine tenths appear once; the ten largest clones hold more than 0.25%. Germline CDR1 and CDR2: MNHEY and SMNVEV (reference sequence). The CDR3 sequence is 18 residues long. The junction had 8 bases not matched to a gene; V was cut back by 5 bases and J by 2 bases. The chain couples TRBV27 to TRBJ2-2, with TRBD2 matching over 13 bases. The sample here was CD4+ or CD8+ T cells sorted from blood, taken in a trial of the OX40 agonist ivuxolimab. This TCR was recovered from an adult with an advanced solid tumor such as melanoma, head and neck, liver or kidney cancer. CDR3 nucleotides: TGTGCCAGCAGTCTACTAGGACTAGCGGGAGACAACACCGGGGAGCTGTTTTTT. Translated: CASSLLGLAGDNTGELFF.